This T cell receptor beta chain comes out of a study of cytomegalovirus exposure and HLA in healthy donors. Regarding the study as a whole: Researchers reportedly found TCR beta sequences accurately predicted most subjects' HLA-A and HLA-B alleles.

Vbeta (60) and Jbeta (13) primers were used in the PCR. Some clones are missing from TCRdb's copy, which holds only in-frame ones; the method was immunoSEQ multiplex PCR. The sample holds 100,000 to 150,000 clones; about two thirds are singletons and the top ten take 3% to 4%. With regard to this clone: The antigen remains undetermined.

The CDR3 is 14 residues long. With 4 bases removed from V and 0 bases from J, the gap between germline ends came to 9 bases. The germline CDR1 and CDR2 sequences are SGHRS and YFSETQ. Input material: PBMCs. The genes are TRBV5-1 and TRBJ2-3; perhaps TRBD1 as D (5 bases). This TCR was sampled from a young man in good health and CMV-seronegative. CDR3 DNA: TGCGCCAGCAGCATAGGACAAAGCACAGATACGCAGTATTTT. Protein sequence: CASSIGQSTDTQYF.